These T cell receptor beta chains were read from a single sample in a study of blood T cells in healthy people across ages. Using its own MiXCR run on the 5' RACE reads, TCRdb lists one record per CDR3 protein. The table shows about 640,000 distinct CDR3 sequences, with about 54% occurring only once. The sequenced material came from blood. These receptors were taken from a man aged 60-69 years in good health. Both conserved end residues are part of each CDR3. The order of the fields is clone size, V gene, D gene, J gene, CDR3 protein, CDR3 DNA. A D gene is named only where the DNA matches it firmly. Where a row states a size, it is once, few, many or the class of an expanded clone; other rows omit it.

abundance: -; v_gene: TRBV7-2; d_gene: TRBD2; j_gene: TRBJ2-7; CDR3aa: CASRRSSGEAVEQYF; CDR3nt: TGTGCCAGCAGGCGTTCTAGCGGGGAGGCGGTTGAGCAGTACTTC
abundance: -; v_gene: TRBV5-4; d_gene: TRBD1; j_gene: TRBJ2-5; CDR3aa: CASSKGTGQSQETQYF; CDR3nt: TGTGCCAGCAGCAAGGGGACAGGGCAATCTCAAGAGACCCAGTACTTC
abundance: -; v_gene: TRBV18; d_gene: -; j_gene: TRBJ2-6; CDR3aa: CASLESSGANVLTF; CDR3nt: TGTGCCAGCTTAGAGAGCTCTGGGGCCAACGTCCTGACTTTC
abundance: -; v_gene: TRBV10-3; d_gene: -; j_gene: TRBJ2-3; CDR3aa: CAISRGESTDTQYF; CDR3nt: TGTGCCATCAGTCGCGGGGAGAGCACAGATACGCAGTATTTT
abundance: -; v_gene: TRBV12-3/TRBV12-4; d_gene: TRBD2; j_gene: TRBJ2-3; CDR3aa: CASTIQRGGRDTQYF; CDR3nt: TGTGCCAGCACCATACAGCGGGGGGGCAGAGATACGCAGTATTTT
abundance: few; v_gene: TRBV29-1; d_gene: TRBD1; j_gene: TRBJ2-1; CDR3aa: CSAGQGRLYNEQFF; CDR3nt: TGCAGCGCCGGACAGGGACGACTTTACAATGAGCAGTTCTTC
abundance: -; v_gene: TRBV20-1; d_gene: TRBD1; j_gene: TRBJ2-7; CDR3aa: CSARDPGTGGSYEQYF; CDR3nt: TGCAGTGCTAGAGACCCCGGGACAGGGGGCTCCTACGAGCAGTACTTC
abundance: -; v_gene: TRBV6-5; d_gene: TRBD1; j_gene: TRBJ2-1; CDR3aa: CASGLGDRSYNEQFF; CDR3nt: TGTGCCAGCGGCCTCGGGGACAGGTCCTACAATGAGCAGTTCTTC
abundance: -; v_gene: TRBV5-1; d_gene: -; j_gene: TRBJ2-7; CDR3aa: CASKPTTGPHEQYF; CDR3nt: TGCGCCAGCAAGCCTACCACAGGTCCCCACGAGCAGTACTTC
abundance: -; v_gene: TRBV24-1; d_gene: TRBD2; j_gene: TRBJ2-3; CDR3aa: CATSDATSGETDTQYF; CDR3nt: TGTGCCACCAGTGACGCTACTAGCGGGGAGACAGATACGCAGTATTTT
abundance: few; v_gene: TRBV6-1; d_gene: -; j_gene: TRBJ2-7; CDR3aa: CASSEGGDSSYEQYF; CDR3nt: TGTGCCAGCAGTGAGGGGGGTGACAGCTCCTACGAGCAGTACTTC
abundance: -; v_gene: TRBV11-2; d_gene: -; j_gene: TRBJ2-1; CDR3aa: CASTTHAYNEQFF; CDR3nt: TGTGCCAGCACTACTCACGCGTACAATGAGCAGTTCTTC
abundance: -; v_gene: TRBV20-1; d_gene: TRBD1; j_gene: TRBJ2-5; CDR3aa: CSAGDRGNSEETQYF; CDR3nt: TGCAGTGCTGGGGACAGGGGAAATAGTGAAGAGACCCAGTACTTC
abundance: -; v_gene: TRBV7-9; d_gene: -; j_gene: TRBJ2-5; CDR3aa: CASSLGAVGTQYF; CDR3nt: TGTGCCAGCAGCTTAGGCGCAGTAGGGACCCAGTACTTC
abundance: few; v_gene: TRBV20-1; d_gene: -; j_gene: TRBJ2-1; CDR3aa: CSLLTMDSYNEQFF; CDR3nt: TGCAGCCTATTAACTATGGACAGTTACAATGAGCAGTTCTTC
abundance: once; v_gene: TRBV10-3; d_gene: -; j_gene: TRBJ2-5; CDR3aa: CAVKGAGETQYF; CDR3nt: TGTGCCGTCAAAGGGGCCGGGGAGACCCAGTACTTC
abundance: once; v_gene: TRBV5-1; d_gene: TRBD2; j_gene: TRBJ2-5; CDR3aa: CASRLAGFLETQYF; CDR3nt: TGCGCCAGCAGGCTAGCGGGGTTTCTAGAGACCCAGTACTTC
abundance: -; v_gene: TRBV5-1; d_gene: -; j_gene: TRBJ2-1; CDR3aa: CASSLGGQNEQFF; CDR3nt: TGCGCCAGCAGCTTGGGGGGGCAGAATGAGCAGTTCTTC
abundance: -; v_gene: TRBV7-7; d_gene: -; j_gene: TRBJ2-2; CDR3aa: CASSARDSGELFF; CDR3nt: TGTGCCAGCAGCGCCAGGGATTCCGGGGAGCTGTTTTTT
abundance: -; v_gene: TRBV27; d_gene: TRBD1; j_gene: TRBJ2-7; CDR3aa: CASSLSIQGPSYEQYF; CDR3nt: TGTGCCAGCAGTTTATCGATACAGGGGCCCTCCTACGAGCAGTACTTC
abundance: -; v_gene: TRBV7-8; d_gene: -; j_gene: TRBJ2-5; CDR3aa: CASSLAVQQETQYF; CDR3nt: TGTGCCAGCAGCTTAGCGGTCCAACAAGAGACCCAGTACTTC
abundance: -; v_gene: TRBV5-1; d_gene: TRBD1; j_gene: TRBJ1-6; CDR3aa: CASSPGQGYSPLHF; CDR3nt: TGCGCCAGCAGCCCTGGACAGGGCTACTCACCCCTCCACTTT
abundance: few; v_gene: TRBV15; d_gene: -; j_gene: TRBJ2-1; CDR3aa: CATSREEGVYNEQFF; CDR3nt: TGTGCCACCAGCAGAGAGGAGGGGGTATACAATGAGCAGTTCTTC
abundance: many; v_gene: TRBV12-3/TRBV12-4; d_gene: TRBD1; j_gene: TRBJ1-4; CDR3aa: CASTPQGGLEKLFF; CDR3nt: TGTGCCAGCACCCCCCAGGGGGGGCTTGAAAAACTGTTTTTT
abundance: -; v_gene: TRBV20-1; d_gene: TRBD2; j_gene: TRBJ2-3; CDR3aa: CSAPTAGGLDTQYF; CDR3nt: TGCAGTGCCCCAACAGCGGGGGGGCTCGATACGCAGTATTTT
abundance: few; v_gene: TRBV7-9; d_gene: -; j_gene: TRBJ2-1; CDR3aa: CASSSTGTSSYNEQFF; CDR3nt: TGTGCCAGCAGCTCTACAGGCACTTCTTCCTACAATGAGCAGTTCTTC
abundance: many; v_gene: TRBV12-3/TRBV12-4; d_gene: TRBD1; j_gene: TRBJ2-7; CDR3aa: CASSLGQTYEQYF; CDR3nt: TGTGCCAGCAGCTTGGGACAGACCTACGAGCAGTACTTC
abundance: -; v_gene: TRBV29-1; d_gene: -; j_gene: TRBJ1-2; CDR3aa: CSVGTAQEAYGYTF; CDR3nt: TGCAGCGTTGGGACAGCACAAGAGGCCTATGGCTACACCTTC
abundance: once; v_gene: TRBV5-4; d_gene: TRBD2; j_gene: TRBJ2-3; CDR3aa: CASSLAAKRGGTDTQYF; CDR3nt: TGTGCCAGCAGCTTGGCCGCCAAGCGGGGGGGCACAGATACGCAGTATTTT
abundance: -; v_gene: TRBV5-1; d_gene: -; j_gene: TRBJ2-5; CDR3aa: CASSLETQETQYF; CDR3nt: TGCGCCAGCAGCTTGGAGACCCAAGAGACCCAGTACTTC
abundance: -; v_gene: TRBV6-5; d_gene: -; j_gene: TRBJ1-6; CDR3aa: CASSPTDRWSPLHF; CDR3nt: TGTGCCAGCAGTCCCACGGATAGATGGTCACCCCTCCACTTT
abundance: once; v_gene: TRBV9; d_gene: -; j_gene: TRBJ1-2; CDR3aa: CASSVGGVGYGYTF; CDR3nt: TGTGCCAGCAGCGTAGGGGGCGTCGGCTATGGCTACACCTTC
abundance: -; v_gene: TRBV9; d_gene: -; j_gene: TRBJ1-1; CDR3aa: CASNAREDTEAFF; CDR3nt: TGTGCCTCAAACGCCAGGGAGGACACTGAAGCTTTCTTT